These T cell receptor beta chains were read from a single sample in a study of OX40 agonist ivuxolimab in advanced cancers. Profiled with immunoSEQ multiplex PCR; TCRdb holds only in-frame clones, not every one. The sample holds 65,000 to 95,000 clones, around nine tenths seen once. The sample was CD4+ or CD8+ T cells sorted from blood, taken in a trial of the OX40 agonist ivuxolimab. Receptors originate from an adult with an advanced solid tumor such as melanoma, head and neck, liver or kidney cancer. CDR3s leave out the opening cysteine and the closing phenylalanine or tryptophan. Clone size, where shown, is once, few, many, or a class for clones that have expanded.

v_call	j_call	clone_size	cdr3_length	cdr3_aa
TRBV28	TRBJ2-7	NA	12	ASSFGGQVYEQY
TRBV28	TRBJ2-7	NA	12	ASSPGGRSYEQY
TRBV5-1	TRBJ2-4	NA	16	ASSEFLGQGVAKNIQY
TRBV11-3	TRBJ2-1	NA	12	ASSFGGTYNEQF
TRBV7-2	TRBJ2-1	NA	15	ASSPRGAGGIPSEQF
TRBV11-3	TRBJ1-1	NA	11	ASSLGGGTQAF
TRBV30	TRBJ2-3	NA	11	AWRDRGPGRQY
TRBV5-6	TRBJ2-6	NA	13	ASSLSFEGANVLT
TRBV30	TRBJ1-4	medium-sized	14	AWSLSRTGTNEKLF
TRBV2	TRBJ2-1	NA	13	ASSGHRASYNEQF
TRBV28	TRBJ2-7	NA	12	ASSLGGRSYEQY
TRBV6-5	TRBJ1-4	few	12	ASSYGGVGEKLF
TRBV7-8	TRBJ1-5	NA	12	ASSPRDRRQPQH
TRBV5-1	TRBJ1-2	NA	16	ASSYGASHREANYGYT
TRBV2	TRBJ1-5	NA	12	ASSRLQGSQPQH
TRBV6-5	TRBJ2-5	once	10	ASSRGFETQY
TRBV13	TRBJ2-3	NA	14	ASSLSGRGAPQTQY
TRBV29-1	TRBJ2-3	few	12	SVGTSGGSDTQY
TRBV6-5	TRBJ2-7	few	12	ASSVREGLGEQY
TRBV11-2	TRBJ2-7	NA	13	ASSSDRGPSYEQY
TRBV15	TRBJ1-3	NA	12	ATSSGGSGNTIY
TRBV6-5	TRBJ2-1	NA	14	ASSYPGQGPEAQQF
TRBV19	TRBJ1-1	NA	12	ASSIDPGTGAAF
TRBV7-9	TRBJ1-1	NA	13	ASSLGGTMNTEAF
TRBV7-3	TRBJ1-6	few	12	ASSPAGGNSPLH
TRBV9	TRBJ2-5	NA	14	ASSASPRGVGETQY
TRBV9	TRBJ2-1	NA	14	ASSLRGQGRGNEQF
TRBV6-6	TRBJ1-2	NA	11	ASSIETGYGYT
TRBV19	TRBJ2-7	NA	14	ASSPSRQGSSYEQY
TRBV1	TRBJ2-7	NA	11	TSSQGLAYEQY
TRBV7-9	TRBJ1-3	NA	15	ASSYIQGSTAGNTIY
TRBV28	TRBJ2-7	NA	11	ASRTSGLYEQY
TRBV9	TRBJ1-1	NA	14	ASSPRGDRLNTEAF
TRBV19	TRBJ1-2	NA	10	ASSDRGYGYT
TRBV2	TRBJ1-1	NA	9	ASTRDREAF
TRBV13	TRBJ1-4	NA	16	ASSLQPVFLASNEKLF
TRBV5-1	TRBJ2-3	NA	10	ASSSSGDTQY
TRBV15	TRBJ1-2	NA	12	ATSSLKGGAGYT
TRBV30	TRBJ2-1	NA	14	AWSDGGSSSYNEQF
TRBV7-3	TRBJ2-5	once	12	ASSLDRGHETQY
TRBV18	TRBJ1-5	NA	14	ASSPWDRERNQPQH
TRBV10-3	TRBJ2-7	NA	12	AIRPGLAVFEQY
TRBV27	TRBJ1-2	once	11	ASSWTGEYGYT
TRBV5-1	TRBJ2-3	NA	13	VSSLAGMDTDTQY
TRBV9	TRBJ2-7	NA	12	ASSPDRGFYEQY
TRBV30	TRBJ1-5	once	15	AWSADRGYGSNQPQH
TRBV6-5	TRBJ1-1	NA	12	ASRNPQGYTEAF
TRBV28	TRBJ1-2	few	11	ASSIGGDYGYT
TRBV29-1	TRBJ2-1	NA	11	SVDYGLPRPRF
TRBV7-2	TRBJ2-7	NA	13	ASSLEGASIYEQY
TRBV6-5	TRBJ2-1	NA	13	ASSSPRRPYNEQF
TRBV5-1	TRBJ2-2	once	13	ASSYIAGDFGELF
TRBV6-5	TRBJ2-7	NA	13	ASSYLRQEVYEQY
TRBV2	TRBJ2-7	NA	9	ASSKRDEQY
TRBV28	TRBJ2-7	NA	10	ASSLGRQPPY
TRBV4-2	TRBJ1-1	NA	11	ASRPEIVAEAF
TRBV27	TRBJ2-1	NA	13	ASSSGQGGYNEQF